This T cell receptor beta chain was retrieved from a study of CD8+ T cells in alopecia areata. V was shortened by 3 bases and J by 6 bases, with 11 bases between the two germline ends. Germline values: CDR1 ENHRY, CDR2 SYGVKD. This CDR3 region has 13 residues. Study-level results: Resident alphabeta T-cell populations of normal skin are likewise subject to sequencing in scalp samples. Lesional scalp, especially alopecia totalis/universalis, showed higher clonality than normal scalp.

Remarks on this clone: Its target is unknown.

Alopecia areata patients provided lesional scalp punch biopsies and peripheral blood. Extracted from the samples, RNA was reverse transcribed into cDNA to serve as the sequencing template. This table comes from immunoSEQ multiplex PCR, and its TCRdb copy is limited to in-frame clones, with some not included. The sample shows roughly 16,000 clones, 60% of them seen only once. V usage is TRBV10-3 and J usage is TRBJ1-1; D is undetermined. The sequence was obtained from a human donor with alopecia areata. Sequences were obtained from skin. Written as DNA, the CDR3 is TGTGCCATCAGTGACAACCGGCGTTCTGAAGCTTTCTTT. This translates into CAISDNRRSEAFF.